Sequencing of this T cell receptor beta chain was carried out in a study of cytomegalovirus exposure and HLA in healthy donors. Germline V lookup: CDR1 MDHEN, CDR2 SYDVKM. The CDR3 runs to 16 residues. V lost 0 bases to trimming and J lost 0 bases, with 9 bases between them. The PCR used 60 Vbeta and 13 Jbeta primers. Some clones are missing from TCRdb's copy, which holds only in-frame ones; the method was immunoSEQ multiplex PCR. The sample consists of about 140,000 clones, almost 85% of them appearing once. This clone was counted only a few times. Sequenced sample: PBMCs. This receptor was taken from a man aged 18 to 29 in good health and CMV-seropositive. The J gene is TRBJ1-5, the V gene TRBV28; no clear D. CDR3 DNA: TGTGCCAGCAGTTTATGGGCCGGGAATAGCAATCAGCCCCAGCATTTT. Protein product: CASSLWAGNSNQPQHF.